Below, 30 T cell receptor beta chains from the same sample are listed, as sequenced in a study of T cell responses to AZD1222 COVID-19 vaccine. Generated by immunoSEQ multiplex PCR, the TCRdb table keeps only in-frame clones and is missing some. The sample has under 140,000 clones; 81% are singletons. This material consisted of peripheral blood, taken on day 0 of AZD1222 vaccination. All receptors come from an adult in good health.

This sequence joins TRBV5-1 and TRBJ2-5; unclear D gene. Germline CDR1 SGHRS, CDR2 YFSETQ. Trimming stripped 4 bases from V and 3 bases from J, with 13 bases between. The CDR3 is 14 amino acids. CDR3 region: CASSPYPGEETQYF. The CDR3, as DNA: TGCGCCAGCAGCCCCTATCCAGGCGAAGAGACCCAGTACTTC.

In DNA, the CDR3 is TGTGCCAGCAGGAGGGCCCAGTGTACTGGCTACACCTTC. It encodes CASRRAQCTGYTF. The chain recombines TRBV21-1 with TRBJ1-2. TRBV21-1 is a pseudogene. The CDR3 spans 13 residues.

This chain joins TRBV5-1 and TRBJ1-1; maybe TRBD1 (5 bases). V lost 2 bases to trimming and J lost 1 base, with 9 bases between them. Germline V gene sequence: CDR1 SGHRS, CDR2 YFSETQ. The CDR3 contains 14 residues. CDR3 nucleotides: TGCGCCAGCAGCTTTGGGGCAGGGAACACTGAAGCTTTCTTT. Encoded protein: CASSFGAGNTEAFF.

The J gene is TRBJ2-1, the V gene TRBV18, with a possible D match to TRBD1 (8 bases). Trimming stripped 1 base from V and 4 bases from J, with 14 bases between. Germline V gene lookup returns CDR1 KGHSH and CDR2 LQKENI. This CDR3 comprises 16 residues. This chain's CDR3 is CASSPRQGRGYNEQFF. The CDR3 DNA reads as TGTGCCAGCTCACCACGACAGGGGAGGGGATACAATGAGCAGTTCTTC.

This clone was counted a few times. The chain is built from TRBV24-1 and TRBJ2-5, with a possible D match to TRBD2 (6 bases). The CDR3 is made up of 18 amino acids. V lost 3 bases and J 3 bases, leaving 22 bases between the germline ends. Germline CDR1 is KGHDR and CDR2 is SFDVKD. This chain's CDR3 is CATSDPFDSGLSKETQYF. The DNA of the CDR3 is TGTGCCACCAGTGATCCTTTTGACTCGGGACTGTCGAAAGAGACCCAGTACTTC.

The chain carries TRBV6-6 and TRBJ1-1, with D hard to call. In germline, CDR1 is MNHNY, CDR2 SVGAGI (reference sequence). V was shortened by 0 bases and J by 7 bases, with 9 bases between the two germline ends. The CDR3 extends over 13 amino acids. CDR3 in amino acids: CASSYSSWSEAFF. The CDR3 nucleotides are TGTGCCAGCAGTTACTCTTCGTGGAGTGAAGCTTTCTTT.

The genes are TRBV28 and TRBJ1-5; D is perhaps TRBD1 (6 bases). CDR1 is MDHEN, CDR2 SYDVKM, per germline. The CDR3 length is 16 residues. V was trimmed by 4 bases and J by 0 bases, leaving 13 bases between them. For the CDR3, the DNA is TGTGCCAGCAGTTCATACAGGGAAAATAGCAATCAGCCCCAGCATTTT. This sequence encodes CASSSYRENSNQPQHF.

The rearrangement joins TRBV5-1 to TRBJ1-4, with a weak D call TRBD1 (5 bases). This CDR3 is 15 amino acids long. The V and J ends lost 4 bases and 8 bases respectively, with 18 bases between them. Germline CDR1 is SGHRS and CDR2 is YFSETQ. The CDR3: CASSREQASREKLFF. In DNA, the CDR3 is TGCGCCAGCAGCAGGGAACAGGCTTCCAGGGAAAAACTGTTTTTT.

The CDR3 here is CASSQSDGRGGSVQTNQPQHF. CDR3 bases: TGCGCCAGCAGCCAAAGTGACGGGCGCGGGGGTTCTGTTCAGACCAATCAGCCCCAGCATTTT. This sequence joins TRBV4-1 and TRBJ1-5; D is perhaps TRBD1 (5 bases). The germline gives CDR1 MGHRA, CDR2 YSYEKL. There are 21 residues in the CDR3. Trimming removed 2 bases at V and 3 bases at J, with 29 bases between.

V usage is TRBV15 and J usage is TRBJ2-7; no reliable D call. Germline-derived CDR1 and CDR2 are LNHNV and YYDKDF (reference sequence). V lost 2 bases, J lost 3 bases, and 11 bases lay in between. CDR3 length equals 14 residues. CDR3 in DNA: TGTGCCACCAGCAGACCTACGGGCGGCTACGAGCAGTACTTC. Encoded protein: CATSRPTGGYEQYF.

The chain uses TRBV7-3 and TRBJ2-1; D possibly corresponds to TRBD1 (6 bases). CDR3 size: 16 residues. The V end was cut by 2 bases, the J end by 0 bases, with 11 bases between. Germline CDR1 and CDR2: SGHTA and FQGTGA. CDR3 in DNA: TGTGCCAGCAGCTTAGAAGGGGGAATCTCCTACAATGAGCAGTTCTTC. It yields the protein CASSLEGGISYNEQFF. Full variable domain (remainder filled in from reference TRBV7-3 and TRBJ2-1): GAGVSQTPSNKVTEKGKYVELRCDPISGHTALYWYRQSLGQGPEFLIYFQGTGAADDSGLPNDRFFAVRPEGSVSTLKIQRTERGDSAVYLCASSLEGGISYNEQFFGPGTRLTVL.

The CDR3: CASSLRTAGTEAFF. The CDR3 DNA reads TGCGCCAGCAGCCTCAGGACAGCGGGCACTGAAGCTTTCTTT. The chain is built from TRBV4-1 and TRBJ1-1; D is possibly TRBD1 (6 bases). Germline-derived CDR1 and CDR2 are MGHRA and YSYEKL. The CDR3 is 14 residues long. Trimming removed 4 bases from V and 4 bases from J, with 13 bases in between.

The gene calls are TRBV6-2 or TRBV6-3 and TRBJ1-1; a possible D gene is TRBD1 (6 bases). V gave up 5 bases and J gave up 1 base, with 11 bases separating them. The CDR3 runs to 14 residues. Germline V gives CDR1 MNHEY, CDR2 SVGEGT. The CDR3 bases are TGTGCCAGCAGTCGTTGGGGGCAGAACACTGAAGCTTTCTTT. It yields the protein CASSRWGQNTEAFF.

This chain links TRBV7-2 with TRBJ1-5, with D hard to call. CDR3 length: 15 amino acids. V dropped 4 bases and J dropped 2 bases, with 12 bases sitting between them. Germline CDR1 SGHTA, CDR2 FQGNSA. In nucleotides, the CDR3 is TGTGCCAGCAGCTCGCGGATAGGTGGCAATCAGCCCCAGCATTTT. This gives the protein CASSSRIGGNQPQHF.

The chain's CDR3 is CASSYSGQVGDTQYF. Here the CDR3 DNA reads TGCGCCAGCAGCTACTCGGGACAGGTCGGCGATACGCAGTATTTT. The chain carries TRBV5-1 and TRBJ2-3, with 8 bases lining up with TRBD1. The CDR3 is 15 amino acids. V lost 3 bases, J lost 6 bases, and 9 bases stayed unmatched. Germline lookup yields CDR1 SGHRS and CDR2 YFSETQ.

The genes are TRBV10-3 and TRBJ1-4; TRBD1 matches 7 bases. Germline V gene data show CDR1 as ENHRY and CDR2 as SYGVKD. CDR3 length: 13 residues. V was clipped by 8 bases and J by 7 bases; unmatched bases: 7. The CDR3 loop is CAISRTGVEKLFF. CDR3 nucleotide sequence: TGTGCCATCTCGCGCACAGGGGTTGAAAAACTGTTTTTT.

V usage is TRBV9 and J usage is TRBJ2-3; TRBD2 might be the D (5 bases). Germline CDR1 is SGDLS and CDR2 is YYNGEE. Trimming removed 2 bases at V and 8 bases at J, with 18 bases between. The CDR3 contains 15 residues. The CDR3 nucleotides are TGTGCCAGCAGCGTCCGGGGAGACGGCCCCGCTACGCAGTATTTT. Protein: CASSVRGDGPATQYF.

The CDR3 DNA reads TGTGCCAGCAGCTTGCCGGGGGGAGCCTCCACCTACGAGCAGTACTTC. Translated: CASSLPGGASTYEQYF. The gene calls are TRBV14 and TRBJ2-7; 7 bases match TRBD2. The CDR3 length is 16 residues. Unmatched junction bases numbered 12, after V lost 5 bases and J lost 2 bases. The germline V gene has CDR1 SGHDN and CDR2 FVKESK.

The rearrangement uses TRBV5-1 and TRBJ2-2, with D possibly called TRBD1 or TRBD2 (5 bases each). This CDR3 comprises 15 residues. V gave up 3 bases and J gave up 6 bases, with 15 bases separating them. Germline CDR1 reads SGHRS; CDR2 reads YFSETQ. The CDR3: CASSYPREMAGELFF. As DNA, the CDR3 is TGCGCCAGCAGCTATCCCAGGGAGATGGCCGGGGAGCTGTTTTTT. The full variable domain, rest sourced from reference TRBV5-1 and TRBJ2-2, is KAGVTQTPRYLIKTRGQQVTLSCSPISGHRSVSWYQQTPGQGLQFLFEYFSETQRNKGNFPGRFSGRQFSNSRSEMNVSTLELGDSALYLCASSYPREMAGELFFGEGSRLTVL.

This chain connects TRBV7-2 to TRBJ2-2; the match to TRBD1 covers 7 bases. Germline V lookup: CDR1 SGHTA, CDR2 FQGNSA. The V and J ends lost 5 bases and 3 bases, in that order; junction bases with no gene match: 6. The CDR3 runs to 15 residues. CDR3 protein: CASSPGTAHTGELFF. In DNA form, the CDR3 reads TGTGCCAGCAGCCCGGGGACAGCGCACACCGGGGAGCTGTTTTTT.

The chain couples TRBV7-2 to TRBJ2-2, with 8 bases aligning to TRBD2. The CDR3 runs to 15 residues. Germline CDR1 SGHTA, CDR2 FQGNSA. Trimming cost V 2 bases and J 7 bases; bases outside gene matches: 6. The CDR3 sequence is CASSLSTRGGGELFF. CDR3 coding DNA: TGTGCCAGCAGCTTAAGTACCCGGGGGGGCGGGGAGCTGTTTTTT.

J is TRBJ1-4 and V is TRBV9, with D possibly matching TRBD1 (6 bases). Looked up from germline, CDR1 is SGDLS and CDR2 is YYNGEE. V lost 0 bases and J 7 bases, leaving 13 bases between the germline ends. This CDR3 spans 15 amino acids. CDR3 bases: TGTGCCAGCAGCGTAGGGCAGGGGATGGGTGAAAAACTGTTTTTT. Its translation is CASSVGQGMGEKLFF.

The chain carries TRBV28 and TRBJ2-7; 11 positions match TRBD2. V was clipped by 3 bases and J by 0 bases; unmatched bases: 7. CDR3 length: 17 residues. Per germline, CDR1 MDHEN and CDR2 SYDVKM. The chain's CDR3 is CASSFLAGGAASYEQYF. As DNA, the CDR3 is TGTGCCAGCAGTTTTTTAGCGGGAGGGGCGGCCTCCTACGAGCAGTACTTC. Complete variable domain (other parts from reference TRBV28 and TRBJ2-7): DVKVTQSSRYLVKRTGEKVFLECVQDMDHENMFWYRQDPGLGLRLIYFSYDVKMKEKGDIPEGYSVSREKKERFSLILESASTNQTSMYLCASSFLAGGAASYEQYFGPGTRLTVT.

This clone has only a few counts. This chain joins TRBV28 and TRBJ1-1; no clear D. The CDR3 spans 15 residues. V dropped 7 bases and J dropped 5 bases, with 20 bases sitting between them. CDR1 is MDHEN and CDR2 is SYDVKM in the germline V gene. The CDR3 sequence: CASNADKKGWTEAFF. In nucleotides, the CDR3 is TGTGCCAGCAATGCTGACAAGAAGGGATGGACTGAAGCTTTCTTT.

The table lists this clone with a few counts. This chain links TRBV28 with TRBJ1-4, with a weak D call TRBD1 (5 bases). The germline V and J ends were trimmed by 3 bases and 5 bases, with 13 bases remaining between them. The CDR3 has 15 amino acids. Germline CDR1 is MDHEN and CDR2 is SYDVKM. CDR3 DNA sequence: TGTGCCAGCAGTTTGCCCGGGGGGTCGAATGAAAAACTGTTTTTT. Translated: CASSLPGGSNEKLFF.

The chain is built from TRBV19 and TRBJ1-3; a possible D gene is TRBD1 (6 bases). This CDR3 region has 18 residues. Germline values: CDR1 LNHDA, CDR2 SQIVND (reference sequence). V lost 10 bases and J lost 0, with 25 bases in between. The CDR3: CAKPRHRANVGSGNTIYF. The CDR3 DNA reads as TGTGCCAAACCCAGGCACAGGGCGAACGTGGGCTCTGGAAACACCATATATTTT.

The rearrangement links TRBV7-2 to TRBJ1-6; D remains ambiguous. V lost 3 bases and J lost 6, with 15 bases in between. This CDR3 contains 16 residues. Germline V CDR1 and CDR2: SGHTA, FQGNSA. CDR3 protein: CASSFSSRRVNSPLHF. The CDR3 DNA follows: TGTGCCAGCAGCTTTTCCAGTCGGAGAGTTAATTCACCCCTCCACTTT.

The chain carries TRBV29-1 and TRBJ1-5, with D unclear. Per the germline V gene, CDR1 is SQVTM and CDR2 is ANQGSEA. This CDR3 is 13 amino acids long. The V and J ends lost 6 bases and 3 bases respectively, with 12 bases between them. CDR3 in DNA: TGCAGCGTCCTGGACGGCCCCAATCAGCCCCAGCATTTT. Its translation: CSVLDGPNQPQHF.

The chain has TRBV7-2 and TRBJ1-5; tentatively, D is TRBD1 (5 bases). CDR3 length equals 13 residues. The germline V and J ends were trimmed by 5 bases and 3 bases, with 8 bases remaining between them. Germline assignment: CDR1 SGHTA and CDR2 FQGNSA. The CDR3 sequence: CASSTDNNQPQHF. CDR3 in DNA: TGTGCCAGCAGCACGGACAACAATCAGCCCCAGCATTTT.

This clone came up a few times. The chain has TRBV4-1 and TRBJ2-7; 10 bases align to TRBD1. CDR1 MGHRA and CDR2 YSYEKL come from the germline V gene. CDR3 length: 15 residues. Unmatched junction bases numbered 3, after V lost 0 bases and J lost 4 bases. Written as DNA, the CDR3 is TGCGCCAGCAGCCAAGATGACAGGGGGCCGTACGAGCAGTACTTC. This gives the protein CASSQDDRGPYEQYF.